This T cell receptor beta chain was identified in a study of spatial heterogeneity in lung cancer. Across the study: The average appearance count of each unique TCR and UMI combination in raw reads was more than 9.5.

TCRdb called the 5' RACE reads again in MiXCR, with one record for every CDR3 protein. The data show tens of thousands of distinct CDR3 sequences, 12% to 15% seen once. The time point: sample taken at primary tumor resection. This clonotype was detected a few times. Germline CDR1 and CDR2: SGHTA and FQGNSA. V lost 7 bases to trimming and J lost 0 bases, with 9 bases between them. This CDR3 has 14 amino acids. The chain joins TRBV7-2 to TRBJ1-4; D unresolved. This TCR came from a male donor with early-stage non-small cell lung cancer. The sequences come from PBMCs, collected at surgery. CDR3 in amino acids: CASKGSTTNEKLFF. As DNA, the CDR3 is TGTGCCAGCAAGGGATCGACAACTAATGAAAAACTGTTTTTT.